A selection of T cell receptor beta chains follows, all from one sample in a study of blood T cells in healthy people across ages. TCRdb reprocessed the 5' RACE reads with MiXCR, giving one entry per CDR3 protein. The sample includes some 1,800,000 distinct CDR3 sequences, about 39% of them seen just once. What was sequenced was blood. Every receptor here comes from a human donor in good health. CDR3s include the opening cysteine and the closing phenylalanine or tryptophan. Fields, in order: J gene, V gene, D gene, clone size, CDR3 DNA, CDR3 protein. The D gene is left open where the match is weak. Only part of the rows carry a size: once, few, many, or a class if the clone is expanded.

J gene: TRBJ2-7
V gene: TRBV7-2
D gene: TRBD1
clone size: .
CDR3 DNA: TGTGCCAGCAGCCGCGGGACAGGCAACTCCTACGAGCAGTACTTC
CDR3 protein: CASSRGTGNSYEQYF

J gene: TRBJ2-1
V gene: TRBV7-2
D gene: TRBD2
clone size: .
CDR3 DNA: TGTGCCAGCAGCAGATTAGCGGGAGAATCCAATGAGCAGTTCTTC
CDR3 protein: CASSRLAGESNEQFF

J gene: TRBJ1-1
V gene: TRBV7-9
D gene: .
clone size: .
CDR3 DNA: TGTGCCAGCAGCCCGGGCGGGGGCGAAGTTGAAGCTTTCTTT
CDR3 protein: CASSPGGGEVEAFF

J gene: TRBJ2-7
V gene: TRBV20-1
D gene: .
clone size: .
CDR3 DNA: TGCAGTGCTAAAGGCCCTAATTACGAGCAGTACTTC
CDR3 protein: CSAKGPNYEQYF

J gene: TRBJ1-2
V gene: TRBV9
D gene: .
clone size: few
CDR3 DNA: TGTGCCAGCAGCGGCCAGCAGTATGGCTACACCTTC
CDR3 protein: CASSGQQYGYTF

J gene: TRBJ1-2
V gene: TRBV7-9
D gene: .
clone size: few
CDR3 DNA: TGTGCCAGCAGCTTAGGGGCAGGGGTATCCTATGGCTACACCTTC
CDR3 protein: CASSLGAGVSYGYTF

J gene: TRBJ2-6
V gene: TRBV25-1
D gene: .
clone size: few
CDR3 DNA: TGTGCCAGTAGACCAACAGGGAAGCCCTCTGGGGCCAACGTCCTGACTTTC
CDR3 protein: CASRPTGKPSGANVLTF

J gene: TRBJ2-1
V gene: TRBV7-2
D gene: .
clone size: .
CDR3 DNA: TGTGCCAGCAGCTTAGCTGGGGTCGGGGGCGGCCCTTACAATGAGCAGTTCTTC
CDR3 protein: CASSLAGVGGGPYNEQFF

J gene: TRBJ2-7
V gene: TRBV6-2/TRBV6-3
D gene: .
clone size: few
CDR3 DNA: TGTGCCAGCAGTCAACACGGGCAGGCGTCCTACGAGCAGTACTTC
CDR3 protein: CASSQHGQASYEQYF

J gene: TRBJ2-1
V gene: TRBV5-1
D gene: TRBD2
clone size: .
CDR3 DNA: TGCGCCAGCAGCTTCGGTAGCGGGGTCCACAATGAGCAGTTCTTC
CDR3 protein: CASSFGSGVHNEQFF

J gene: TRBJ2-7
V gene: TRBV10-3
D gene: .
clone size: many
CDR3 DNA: TGTGCCATCAGTGAGTCGATGGGGGTAGGCGAGCAGTACTTC
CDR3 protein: CAISESMGVGEQYF

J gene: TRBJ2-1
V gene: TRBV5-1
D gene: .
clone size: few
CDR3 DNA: TGCGCCAGCAGCTGGGGGACGCGGAACAATGAGCAGTTCTTC
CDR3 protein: CASSWGTRNNEQFF

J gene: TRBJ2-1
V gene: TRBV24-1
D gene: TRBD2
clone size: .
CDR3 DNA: TGTGCCACCAGTGATTATACCGGGACTAGCGGGGGGGCTGAGGATGAGCAGTTCTTC
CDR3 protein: CATSDYTGTSGGAEDEQFF

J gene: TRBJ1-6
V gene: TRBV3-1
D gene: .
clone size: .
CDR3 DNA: TGTGCCAGCAGCCAAGGTCTCAGGCCACGTCCCGATAATTCACCCCTCCACTTT
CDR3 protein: CASSQGLRPRPDNSPLHF

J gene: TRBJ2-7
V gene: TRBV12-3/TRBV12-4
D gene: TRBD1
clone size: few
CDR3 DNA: TGTGCCAGCAGTTTCACAGGGGGGTTCTCCTACGAGCAGTACTTC
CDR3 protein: CASSFTGGFSYEQYF

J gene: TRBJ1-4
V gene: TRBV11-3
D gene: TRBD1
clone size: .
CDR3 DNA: TGTGCCAGCAGCTCGGGACAGGGGGACAATGAAAAACTGTTTTTT
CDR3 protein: CASSSGQGDNEKLFF

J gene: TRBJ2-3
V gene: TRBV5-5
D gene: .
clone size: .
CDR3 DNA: TGTGCCAGCAGCCTCTGGGGCGGGGCCGGAGATACGCAGTATTTT
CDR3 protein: CASSLWGGAGDTQYF

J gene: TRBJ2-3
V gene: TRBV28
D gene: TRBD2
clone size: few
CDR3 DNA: TGTGCCAGCAGTTTCCCTAGCGGGGTTGTGACAGATACGCAGTATTTT
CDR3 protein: CASSFPSGVVTDTQYF

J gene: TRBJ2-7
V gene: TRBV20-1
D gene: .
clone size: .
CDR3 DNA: TGCAGTGCTAGGGCCCCCCGGACTCCTTTCCACGAGCAGTACTTC
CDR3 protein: CSARAPRTPFHEQYF

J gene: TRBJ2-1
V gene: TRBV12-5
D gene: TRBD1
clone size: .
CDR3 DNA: TGTGCTAGTGGTTTGGGACCGGGACAGGGCTACAATGAGCAGTTCTTC
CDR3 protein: CASGLGPGQGYNEQFF

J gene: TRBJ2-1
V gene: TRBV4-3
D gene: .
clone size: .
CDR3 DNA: TGCGCCAGCAGCCACGCCCCATCAGTGGCAGACAATGAGCAGTTCTTC
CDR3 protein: CASSHAPSVADNEQFF

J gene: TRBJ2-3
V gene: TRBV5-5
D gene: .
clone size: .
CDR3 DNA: TGTGCCAGCAGCATGGACCCACAGTTCACAGATACGCAGTATTTT
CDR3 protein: CASSMDPQFTDTQYF

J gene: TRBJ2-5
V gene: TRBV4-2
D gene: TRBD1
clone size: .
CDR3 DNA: TGTGCCAGCAGCCCCTCGGACAGGGGAACCCAAGAGACCCAGTACTTC
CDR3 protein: CASSPSDRGTQETQYF

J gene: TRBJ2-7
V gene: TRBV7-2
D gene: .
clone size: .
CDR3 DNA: TGTGCCAGCAGCTCAGGGAGTCGGGGCGAGCAGTACTTC
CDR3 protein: CASSSGSRGEQYF

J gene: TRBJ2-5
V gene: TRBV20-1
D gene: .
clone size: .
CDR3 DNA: TGCAGTGCCAGGTCGCCGGACTCCTACGGGCAGTACTTC
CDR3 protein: CSARSPDSYGQYF

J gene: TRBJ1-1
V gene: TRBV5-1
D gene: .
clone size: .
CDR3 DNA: TGCGCCAGCAGCTTGCTCATAGGGGATGATGAAGCTTTCTTT
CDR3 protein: CASSLLIGDDEAFF

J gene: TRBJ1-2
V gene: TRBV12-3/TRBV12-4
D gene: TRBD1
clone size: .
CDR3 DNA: TGTGCCAGCAGTAAAACCGGGACAGGGGTTGGCTACACCTTC
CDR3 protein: CASSKTGTGVGYTF

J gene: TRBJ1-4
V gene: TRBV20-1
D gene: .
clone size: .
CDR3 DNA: TGCAGTGCTAGAGATACAGGGTGGGATGAAAAACTGTTTTTT
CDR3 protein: CSARDTGWDEKLFF

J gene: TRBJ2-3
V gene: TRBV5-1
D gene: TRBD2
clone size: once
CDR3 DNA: TGCGCCAGCAGCTTCGGATTAGCGGGGGGGTCCACAGATACGCAGTATTTT
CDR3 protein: CASSFGLAGGSTDTQYF

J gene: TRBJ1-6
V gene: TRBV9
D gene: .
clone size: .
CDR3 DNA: TGTGCCAGCAGCGTCGGGTTCTATAATTCACCCCTCCACTTT
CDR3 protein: CASSVGFYNSPLHF

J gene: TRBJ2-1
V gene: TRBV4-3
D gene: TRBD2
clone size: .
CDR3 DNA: TGCGCCAGCAGCCCTTCGACTAGCGGGGGTCGAAATGAGCAGTTCTTC
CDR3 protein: CASSPSTSGGRNEQFF

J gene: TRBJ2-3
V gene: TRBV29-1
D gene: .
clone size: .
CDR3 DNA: TGCAGCGTCCGCCTTGGCAGTATCACAGATACGCAGTATTTT
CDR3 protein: CSVRLGSITDTQYF

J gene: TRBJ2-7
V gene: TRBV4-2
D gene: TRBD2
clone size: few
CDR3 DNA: TGTGCCAGCAGCCAAGACTCGACTAGCGGGGGGATATCCTACGAGCAGTACTTC
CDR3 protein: CASSQDSTSGGISYEQYF

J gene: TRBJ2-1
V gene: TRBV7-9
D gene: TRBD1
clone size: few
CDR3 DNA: TGTGCCAGCCGTGCTGCGGACGATGGACAGGGGGATTATATGGATGAGCAGTTCTTC
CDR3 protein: CASRAADDGQGDYMDEQFF

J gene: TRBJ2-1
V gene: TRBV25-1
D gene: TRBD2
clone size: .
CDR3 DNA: TGTGCCAGCAGTGGACCTGGGGGGGGTCTCTCCTACAATGAGCAGTTCTTC
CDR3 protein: CASSGPGGGLSYNEQFF

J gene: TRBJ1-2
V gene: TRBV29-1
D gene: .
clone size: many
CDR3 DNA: TGCAGCGTTGAAGGCGGTAGGAGGGAAGGCTACACCTTC
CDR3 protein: CSVEGGRREGYTF

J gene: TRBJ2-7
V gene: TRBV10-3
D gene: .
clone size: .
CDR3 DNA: TGTGCCATCAGTGAGTCGAACACTTACGAGCAGTACTTC
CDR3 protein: CAISESNTYEQYF

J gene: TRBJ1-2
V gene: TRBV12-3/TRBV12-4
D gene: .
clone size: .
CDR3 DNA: TGTGCCAGCAGTTTAGGGCTCCCTGGTGGCTACACCTTC
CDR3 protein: CASSLGLPGGYTF

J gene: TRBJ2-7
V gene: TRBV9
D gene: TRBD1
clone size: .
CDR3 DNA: TGTGCTAGCAGCGTCGGGACAGAGGACTACGAGCAGTACTTC
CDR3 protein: CASSVGTEDYEQYF

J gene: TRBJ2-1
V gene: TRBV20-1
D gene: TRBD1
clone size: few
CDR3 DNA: TGCAGTGCTATCCCCGGACAGGACTCCTACAATGAGCAGTTCTTC
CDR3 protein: CSAIPGQDSYNEQFF

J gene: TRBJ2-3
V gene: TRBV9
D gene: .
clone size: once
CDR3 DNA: TGTGCCAGCAGCGTAGTGGGGACGGTCCTGAATACGCAGTATTTT
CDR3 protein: CASSVVGTVLNTQYF

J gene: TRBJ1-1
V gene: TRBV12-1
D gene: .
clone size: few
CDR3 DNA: TGTGCCCAAAAAAGGGGGACAGCTTTGAACACTGAAGCTTTCTTT
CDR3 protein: CAQKRGTALNTEAFF

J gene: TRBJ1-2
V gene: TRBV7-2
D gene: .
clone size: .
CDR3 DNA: TGTGTCAGCAGCTTAGTTGGGGGGGAAGGCTACACCTTC
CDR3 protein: CVSSLVGGEGYTF

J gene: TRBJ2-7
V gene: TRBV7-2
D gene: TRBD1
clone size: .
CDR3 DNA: TGTGCCAGCAGGTACCAGACAGGGGGCGAGCAGTACTTC
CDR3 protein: CASRYQTGGEQYF

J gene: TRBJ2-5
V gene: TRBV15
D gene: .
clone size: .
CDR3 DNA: TGTGCCACCAGCAGTTACAGGGAAGAGACCCAGTACTTC
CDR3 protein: CATSSYREETQYF

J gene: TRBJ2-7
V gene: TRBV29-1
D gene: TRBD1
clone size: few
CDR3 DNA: TGCAGCGTTGTTCAGGGGACAGCCTACGAGCAGTACTTC
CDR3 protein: CSVVQGTAYEQYF

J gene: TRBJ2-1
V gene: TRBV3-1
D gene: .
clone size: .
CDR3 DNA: TGTGCCAGCAGCCCCTACCCTTTTGACAGATTTCACTCCTACTCCTACAATGAGCAGTTCTTC
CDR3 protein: CASSPYPFDRFHSYSYNEQFF

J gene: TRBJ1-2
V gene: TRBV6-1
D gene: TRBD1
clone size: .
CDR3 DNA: TGTGCCAGCAGTTGGGAAGATGAGACAGGGTATGGCTACACCTTC
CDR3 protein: CASSWEDETGYGYTF

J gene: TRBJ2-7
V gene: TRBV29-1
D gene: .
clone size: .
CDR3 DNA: TGCAGCGTTTCGTCGGTACATAGCTCCTACGAGCAGTACTTC
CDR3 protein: CSVSSVHSSYEQYF

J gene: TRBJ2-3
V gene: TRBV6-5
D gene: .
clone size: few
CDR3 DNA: TGTGCCAGCAGTTATGGGGGCACCACAGATACGCAGTATTTT
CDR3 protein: CASSYGGTTDTQYF

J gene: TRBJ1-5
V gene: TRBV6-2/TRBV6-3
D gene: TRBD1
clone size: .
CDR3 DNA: TGTGCCAGCGGGACAGGGAGCAATCAGCCCCAGCATTTT
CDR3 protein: CASGTGSNQPQHF

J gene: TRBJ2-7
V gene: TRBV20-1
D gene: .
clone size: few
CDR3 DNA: TGCAGTGCTAGAGAACGTTTAACCTACGAGCAGTACTTC
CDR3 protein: CSARERLTYEQYF

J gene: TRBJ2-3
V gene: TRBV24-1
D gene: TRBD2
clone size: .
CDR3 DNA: TGTGCCACCAGTGATTTTAGCGGGCCTAGCACAGATACGCAGTATTTT
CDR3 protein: CATSDFSGPSTDTQYF

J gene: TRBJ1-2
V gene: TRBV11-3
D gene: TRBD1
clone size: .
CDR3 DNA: TGTGCCAGCAGCCGCGAGGGACAGGATAGTTTTGGCTACACCTTC
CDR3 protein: CASSREGQDSFGYTF

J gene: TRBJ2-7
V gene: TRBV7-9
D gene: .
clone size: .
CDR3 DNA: TGTGCCATCCTGGGGGAGTACGAGCAGTACTTC
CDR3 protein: CAILGEYEQYF